This T cell receptor beta chain was observed in a study of T cell responses to AZD1222 COVID-19 vaccine (dated by TCRdb to about 2021). At the level of the whole study: TCR sequencing was performed for roughly 250 trial participants, of whom around 200 were given two doses of AZD1222 and about 25 were given two doses of MenACWY control vaccine. Trial participants were enrolled by age into subgroups of 18-55, 56-69 and 70-plus years, and roughly 160, 29 and 62 TCR-sequenced participants, respectively, were included in these subgroups.

The CDR3 regions of human TCRbeta chains were analyzed by immunosequencing. Per the authors' processing: Repertoire TCRs were checked for matches against a reference library of SARS-CoV-2-specific TCRs that had been generated using the MIRA antigen-specificity platform. Breadth was defined as the fraction of unique TCRs that were SARS-CoV-2-associated. Depth was defined as the fraction of total T cells that were SARS-CoV-2-associated. Using the MIRA data, every spike-specific TCR was mapped to the spike region that the TCR reacted to and assigned to either a CD4 or a CD8 class. Log10-transformed breadth and depth values were compared by one-way ANOVA with Sidak's multiple comparisons tests. In TCRdb, the immuneACCESS table is reduced to in-frame sequences with V and J assigned. These tables do not hold every clone; where another copy was compared, an unresolved V gene accounts for under half, and the others remain unexplained. V, J and clone size reflect that table, while D and trimming were determined from the DNA. The sample table contains 100,000 to 130,000 clones; only one count was recorded for about 90% of them. The ten largest account for 8.5% to 10% of the sample.

V is reduced by 5 bases and J by 0 bases, leaving a spacing of 11 bases between them. The germline V gene yields MNHEY for CDR1 and SVGAGI for CDR2. Including the terminal cysteine and phenylalanine, the CDR3 comprises 15 residues. This entry keeps only the CDR3 DNA: 45 bases, framed from base 1. In the case of this clone: The antigen it binds to is not known. Base qualities are not recorded, but no much larger clone differs from it by a single base.

On the study overall, not on this receptor specifically: A significant rise in spike-specific TCR breadth and depth was observed after two AZD1222 doses relative to day 0 and relative to MenACWY recipients. Conclusions about previously exposed vaccinees are limited because only a handful of AZD1222 recipients were SARS-CoV-2 seropositive at baseline. Vaccine-associated CD4 TCRs spanned the whole spike protein, with dominant responses in regions 160-218 and 743-854. Most participants were white British and females outnumbered males, and the authors suggested that clonal diversity may have been underestimated. Epitopes outside the regions mutated in the B.1.351 and B.1.1.7 variants were reportedly recognized by nearly half of the unique spike-specific TCRs. In the small 56-69-year group, the increase in depth fell short of significance, most likely because of low power. Because no day 14 peak-response samples were available, repertoires were characterized only after the peak T cell response.

Reading the label with the study, this specimen's time point is: about 28 days (+/-7) after the second vaccine dose. AZD1222 recipients whose second dose came at about 4 weeks and those whose second dose came at about 12 weeks were combined into one group, since spike-specific TCR depth and breadth did not differ between the two schedules. Samples from vaccinated people were obtained from the UK trials COV001 and COV002, which included a single-blind randomized controlled phase 2/3 trial of AZD1222 (ChAdOx1 nCoV-19) in healthy adults. Trial participant PBMC samples were collected at day 0 and day 28 after the second dose for TCRbeta chain sequencing.

The clonotype comes from an adult who received the AZD1222 COVID-19 vaccine. Recombination joined TRBV6-5 with TRBJ1-3; the D gene is unclear. The material sequenced was peripheral blood, taken 28 days after the second AZD1222 dose. The DNA reads as follows: TGTGCCAGCAGTCCTGGTTGGTTCTCTGGAAACACCATATATTTT. It translates to CASSPGWFSGNTIYF.